The 29 T cell receptor beta chains below were found in one sample sequenced in a study of identical twins. TCRdb re-called the 5' RACE reads through MiXCR, storing one row per CDR3 protein. Seen here are roughly 540,000 distinct CDR3 sequences, 22% observed once, and the top ten hold 0.75% to 0.95%. The same data also went into a second study, on T cells expressing NK-cell markers.

Sequencing was performed on CD4+ T cells sorted from blood. These receptors were taken from a woman under 30 in good health.

This clonotype was found a few times. The gene calls are TRBV20-1 and TRBJ2-3; 11 positions agree with TRBD2. CDR3 length equals 15 residues. Germline values: CDR1 DFQATT, CDR2 SNEGSKA (reference sequence). J lost 0 bases, V lost 6 bases, and 5 bases had no gene match. In nucleotides, the CDR3 is TGCAGTGCCCGACTAGCGGGATTTAGCACAGATACGCAGTATTTT. Its protein product is CSARLAGFSTDTQYF.

The sample holds a few counts of this clonotype. This chain links TRBV20-1 with TRBJ2-1, with 11 bases identical to TRBD2. Germline loops: CDR1 DFQATT, CDR2 SNEGSKA (reference sequence). The junction had 6 bases not matched to a gene; V was cut back by 4 bases and J by 7 bases. There are 14 residues in the CDR3. The CDR3, as DNA: TGCAGTGCTAAGTTAGCGGGGGGGCTTAATGAGCAGTTCTTC. It encodes CSAKLAGGLNEQFF.

This clonotype has only a few counts. This chain links TRBV12-3 or TRBV12-4 with TRBJ2-7; D is possibly TRBD1 (5 bases). This CDR3 spans 14 amino acids. With 3 bases removed from V and 2 bases from J, the gap between germline ends came to 11 bases. The CDR3: CASSFRVGAYEQYF. The CDR3 DNA reads as TGTGCCAGCAGTTTCAGGGTTGGGGCCTACGAGCAGTACTTC.

V is TRBV20-1 and J is TRBJ2-5, with a tentative D call TRBD2 (5 bases). Germline CDR1 DFQATT, CDR2 SNEGSKA (reference sequence). V was shortened by 3 bases and J by 5 bases, with 16 bases between the two germline ends. The CDR3 covers 14 residues. In nucleotides, the CDR3 is TGCAGTGCTAGGGGAATACGGGGTATGGAGACCCAGTACTTC. Its protein product is CSARGIRGMETQYF.

This chain uses TRBV5-1 with TRBJ2-2; D is uncertain. V lost 1 base, J lost 4 bases, and 14 bases lay in between. This CDR3 comprises 16 residues. CDR1 and CDR2 (germline): SGHRS, YFSETQ. The CDR3 loop reads CASSLTVVGGTGELFF. The CDR3 DNA sequence: TGCGCCAGCAGCTTGACGGTGGTTGGTGGCACCGGGGAGCTGTTTTTT.

This clonotype was seen many times. The chain uses TRBV29-1 and TRBJ1-5, with 7 bases identical to TRBD1. Germline values: CDR1 SQVTM, CDR2 ANQGSEA. The CDR3 contains 13 residues. Germline trimming cut 4 bases from V and 5 bases from J; bases unmatched to any gene: 5. CDR3 DNA: TGCAGCGTTGGAGGGGGCGCGGATCAGCCCCAGCATTTT. Translation gives CSVGGGADQPQHF.

A single count supports this clonotype. The chain couples TRBV25-1 to TRBJ1-6, with D hard to call. Trimming pared 8 bases from V and 7 bases from J, leaving 18 bases between. Germline V lookup: CDR1 MGHDK, CDR2 SYGVNS. The CDR3 is 15 amino acids. The CDR3 nucleotides read TGTGCCAGCGCTAAACCCGGAGTAGCGAATTCACCCCTCCACTTT. This gives the protein CASAKPGVANSPLHF.

This chain connects TRBV20-1 to TRBJ1-4; D is uncertain. Per germline, CDR1 DFQATT and CDR2 SNEGSKA (reference sequence). The CDR3 sequence is 13 residues long. The V gene lost 2 bases and the J gene lost 5 bases, with 9 bases spanning the gap. CDR3 amino acids: CSARSDKNEKLFF. Written as DNA, the CDR3 is TGCAGTGCTAGATCCGACAAGAATGAAAAACTGTTTTTT.

This clonotype was seen a handful of times. CDR3 region: CASSPRGADTQYF. The CDR3 DNA sequence: TGTGCCAGCAGCCCCCGGGGGGCAGATACGCAGTATTTT. This sequence joins TRBV3-1 and TRBJ2-3; 7 positions match TRBD2. Germline V gene data show CDR1 as LGHDT and CDR2 as YNNKEL (reference sequence). CDR3 size: 13 residues. Trimming removed 4 bases from V and 4 bases from J; junction bases left unmatched: 2.

The chain carries TRBV20-1 and TRBJ2-7, with 10 bases matching TRBD2. The junction had 10 bases not matched to a gene; V was cut back by 4 bases and J by 4 bases. Germline V CDR1 and CDR2: DFQATT, SNEGSKA (reference sequence). The CDR3 runs 15 residues. The CDR3 nucleotides are TGCAGTGCTATCAAAAGCGGGAGGGCCATGTACGAGCAGTACTTC. It yields the protein CSAIKSGRAMYEQYF.

There are a few counts of this clonotype. This sequence joins TRBV4-1 and TRBJ1-6, with 7 bases aligning to TRBD1. This CDR3 region has 16 residues. V trimming: 4 bases; J trimming: 2 bases; junction bases outside the gene matches: 5. From germline, CDR1 is MGHRA and CDR2 YSYEKL. The CDR3 sequence is CASSRLTGTYNSPLHF. The CDR3 coding sequence is TGCGCCAGCAGCCGTTTGACAGGGACCTATAATTCACCCCTCCACTTT.

This clonotype was seen more than once but under ten times. V gene TRBV18 combines with J gene TRBJ1-2; D gene ambiguous. The V gene lost 0 bases and the J gene lost 8 bases, with 10 bases spanning the gap. Germline CDR1 reads KGHSH; CDR2 reads LQKENI. This CDR3 has 13 amino acids. CDR3 sequence: CASSPPIRTGYTF. The CDR3 bases are TGTGCCAGCTCACCACCGATCCGGACGGGCTACACCTTC. The full variable domain, completed using reference TRBV18 and TRBJ1-2, is NAGVMQNPRHLVRRRGQEARLRCSPMKGHSHVYWYRQLPEEGLKFMVYLQKENIIDESGMPKERFSAEFPKEGPSILRIQQVVRGDSAAYFCASSPPIRTGYTFGSGTRLTVV.

The chain combines TRBV4-1 with TRBJ2-2; 8 bases align to TRBD2. The CDR3 spans 15 residues. J was trimmed by 4 bases and V by 4 bases; bases with no gene match: 5. Germline lookup yields CDR1 MGHRA and CDR2 YSYEKL. The CDR3 sequence: CASSRAGVRTGELFF. DNA for the CDR3: TGCGCCAGCAGCCGAGCGGGAGTTCGCACCGGGGAGCTGTTTTTT.

This sequence joins TRBV5-1 and TRBJ2-7; 7 positions agree with TRBD1. The CDR3 extends over 15 amino acids. Germline V CDR1 and CDR2: SGHRS, YFSETQ. Germline trimming cut 1 base from V and 5 bases from J; bases unmatched to any gene: 9. The chain's CDR3 is CASSLLVTGANEQYF. The CDR3, as DNA: TGCGCCAGCAGCTTGTTGGTCACAGGGGCGAACGAGCAGTACTTC.

The rearrangement links TRBV7-3 to TRBJ2-1, with 7 bases matching TRBD1. Germline CDR1 reads SGHTA; CDR2 reads FQGTGA. The CDR3 has 13 amino acids. The J segment lost 9 bases and the V segment lost 4 bases, leaving 6 bases of the junction unmatched. The CDR3 protein is CASSSTGMGEQFF. The CDR3 nucleotides are TGTGCCAGCAGCTCGACAGGGATGGGTGAGCAGTTCTTC.

This clonotype has a handful of counts. This sequence joins TRBV20-1 and TRBJ2-1; 7 bases line up with TRBD2. The CDR3 extends over 13 amino acids. Germline-derived CDR1 and CDR2 are DFQATT and SNEGSKA (reference sequence). The V gene end was trimmed by 7 bases and the J gene end by 0 bases; junction bases not matched to a gene: 3. Written as DNA, the CDR3 is TGCAGTGGGCGGGAGAGCTCCTACAATGAGCAGTTCTTC. It encodes CSGRESSYNEQFF.

The CDR3 region is CASRATGSQTQYF. For the CDR3, the DNA is TGTGCCAGCAGGGCGACAGGGTCGCAGACCCAGTACTTC. The chain joins TRBV6-1 to TRBJ2-5, with 7 bases that match TRBD1. This CDR3 has 13 residues. V was clipped by 6 bases and J by 6 bases; unmatched bases: 7. CDR1 is MNHNS, CDR2 SASEGT, per germline.

The chain couples TRBV10-3 to TRBJ2-3, with 12 bases that match TRBD2. CDR1 and CDR2 from the germline V gene are ENHRY and SYGVKD. This CDR3 is built from 15 residues. J lost 4 bases, V lost 6 bases, and 5 bases had no gene match. The CDR3: CAIRRTSGDADTQYF. For the CDR3, the DNA is TGTGCCATCAGGCGGACTAGCGGGGACGCAGATACGCAGTATTTT.

This rearrangement joins TRBV20-1 to TRBJ2-3; perhaps TRBD2 as D (5 bases). Germline CDR1 reads DFQATT; CDR2 reads SNEGSKA (reference sequence). This CDR3 has 15 amino acids. Trimming shortened V by 2 bases and J by 0 bases, and 12 bases separated the two germline ends. The CDR3 sequence: CSARRSSVSTDTQYF. CDR3 bases: TGCAGTGCTAGACGCAGTAGCGTGAGCACAGATACGCAGTATTTT.

This clonotype was recorded many times. One end of the junction does not line up with germline, which may come from a read error. The rearrangement links TRBV4-3 to TRBJ2-7; TRBD1 matches 9 bases. CDR1 is LGHNA, CDR2 YSLEER, per germline. CDR3 length: 13 amino acids. The CDR3 DNA sequence: TGTGCCAGCAGCCGGGGACAGGGCTACGAGCAGTACTTC. Protein sequence: CASSRGQGYEQYF.

In its sample, this clonotype was seen a few times. The J gene is TRBJ2-7, the V gene TRBV6-5; D uncertain. Germline V gives CDR1 MNHEY, CDR2 SVGAGI. V lost 0 bases to trimming and J lost 0 bases, with 12 bases between them. The CDR3 extends over 16 amino acids. CDR3 protein: CASSYSINSFSYEQYF. CDR3 DNA: TGTGCCAGCAGTTACTCGATAAATTCTTTCTCCTACGAGCAGTACTTC.

V and J are TRBV6-5 and TRBJ2-1; TRBD2 matches 15 bases. The CDR3 spans 17 residues. Germline CDR1 and CDR2: MNHEY and SVGAGI. The V and J ends lost 4 bases and 10 bases, in that order; junction bases with no gene match: 11. CDR3 DNA sequence: TGTGCCAGCAGTTCGACCCCCGGGACTAGCGGGGGGTGGGAGCAGTTCTTC. This translates into CASSSTPGTSGGWEQFF.

This clonotype was counted between two and nine times. This chain links TRBV6-2 or TRBV6-3 with TRBJ1-5; D is perhaps TRBD1 (6 bases). This CDR3 spans 15 amino acids. Trimming left V 2 bases short and J 3 bases short, with 11 bases between. CDR1 and CDR2 (germline): MNHEY, SVGEGT. DNA for the CDR3: TGTGCCAGCAGTTACCTTGGGGGGCACAATCAGCCCCAGCATTTT. As protein: CASSYLGGHNQPQHF.

The rearrangement uses TRBV25-1 and TRBJ2-1; perhaps TRBD1 as D (6 bases). The V end was cut by 4 bases, the J end by 6 bases, with 13 bases between. The CDR3 totals 14 residues. Germline assignment: CDR1 MGHDK and CDR2 SYGVNS. DNA for the CDR3: TGTGCCAGCAGTGGCTACAGGGTTCCCAATGAGCAGTTCTTC. Protein product: CASSGYRVPNEQFF.

CDR3: CASSSDRDSPLHF. The CDR3 DNA reads as TGTGCCAGCAGTTCGGACAGAGATTCACCCCTCCACTTT. This sequence joins TRBV12-3 or TRBV12-4 and TRBJ1-6, with D possibly TRBD1 on 6 matching bases. The CDR3 extends over 13 amino acids. The V gene lost 4 bases and the J gene lost 8 bases, with 9 bases spanning the gap.

This clonotype was observed a few times. The chain links TRBV15 to TRBJ2-1; 10 nucleotides align to TRBD1. The V and J ends lost 3 bases and 12 bases, in that order; junction bases with no gene match: 11. CDR3 length equals 15 residues. Germline assignment: CDR1 LNHNV and CDR2 YYDKDF (reference sequence). This chain's CDR3 is CATSRTGGGGLGQFF. The CDR3 coding sequence is TGTGCCACCAGCAGGACAGGGGGCGGGGGTCTCGGGCAGTTCTTC. Full variable domain (remainder filled in from reference TRBV15 and TRBJ2-1): DAMVIQNPRYQVTQFGKPVTLSCSQTLNHNVMYWYQQKSSQAPKLLFHYYDKDFNNEADTPDNFQSRRPNTSFCFLDIRSPGLGDTAMYLCATSRTGGGGLGQFFGPGTRLTVL.

This clonotype came up a few times. CDR3 coding DNA: TGTGCCAGCAGTCTACTGGGGGGGAGGGGCCCGACAGATACGCAGTATTTT. This codes for CASSLLGGRGPTDTQYF. J is TRBJ2-3 and V is TRBV3-1; 7 nucleotides line up with TRBD2. The CDR3 runs 17 residues. V was clipped by 6 bases and J by 3 bases; unmatched bases: 15. From germline, CDR1 is LGHDT and CDR2 YNNKEL (reference sequence).

The chain couples TRBV6-4 to TRBJ2-3, with 7 bases identical to TRBD2. Germline V gene lookup returns CDR1 MRHNA and CDR2 SNTAGT. The junction had 6 bases not matched to a gene; V was cut back by 9 bases and J by 0 bases. This CDR3 spans 14 amino acids. Here the CDR3 DNA reads TGTGCCAGTCGACTAGCAGTTAGCACAGATACGCAGTATTTT. Translation gives CASRLAVSTDTQYF.

This chain links TRBV11-2 with TRBJ1-2; D perhaps matches TRBD1 (6 bases). V dropped 5 bases and J dropped 6 bases, with 19 bases sitting between them. The germline CDR1 and CDR2 sequences are SGHAT and FQNNGV. The CDR3 covers 15 residues. The CDR3 coding sequence is TGTGCCAGCAGCCCAGGGGTCTTCGGTCAACATGGCTACACCTTC. Amino acids: CASSPGVFGQHGYTF. The variable domain in full, completed from reference TRBV11-2 and TRBJ1-2, reads EAGVAQSPRYKIIEKRQSVAFWCNPISGHATLYWYQQILGQGPKLLIQFQNNGVVDDSQLPKDRFSAERLKGVDSTLKIQPAKLEDSAVYLCASSPGVFGQHGYTFGSGTRLTVV.